This T cell receptor beta chain was recovered during a study of shared clonotypes between healthy human individuals. This clone was observed at least ten times. Its antigen remains unidentified. What was sequenced on ten immunoSEQ deep assay plates was unsorted PBMC DNA. Sequencing was performed with immunoSEQ multiplex PCR; in TCRdb, only in-frame clones are kept and a portion is missing. The profile shows about 490,000 clones, about 79% of them singletons. With V trimmed by 4 bases and J by 4 bases, 10 bases remained unmatched. This CDR3 has 17 residues. Germline loops: CDR1 SGHRS, CDR2 YFSETQ. Findings of the study overall: Depth of sequencing was expected to influence donor clonotype sharing.

Source material: PBMCs. The clonotype was recovered from a middle-aged woman in good health. Some clones in this sample may be carry-over from other donors' samples. This chain uses TRBV5-1 with TRBJ2-5; 13 bases fit TRBD2. The CDR3 coding sequence is TGCGCCAGCAGCCGGACTAGCGGGAGTAGTGCGGGAGAGACCCAGTACTTC. It yields the protein CASSRTSGSSAGETQYF. Variable domain in full (rest from reference TRBV5-1 and TRBJ2-5): KAGVTQTPRYLIKTRGQQVTLSCSPISGHRSVSWYQQTPGQGLQFLFEYFSETQRNKGNFPGRFSGRQFSNSRSEMNVSTLELGDSALYLCASSRTSGSSAGETQYFGPGTRLLVL.